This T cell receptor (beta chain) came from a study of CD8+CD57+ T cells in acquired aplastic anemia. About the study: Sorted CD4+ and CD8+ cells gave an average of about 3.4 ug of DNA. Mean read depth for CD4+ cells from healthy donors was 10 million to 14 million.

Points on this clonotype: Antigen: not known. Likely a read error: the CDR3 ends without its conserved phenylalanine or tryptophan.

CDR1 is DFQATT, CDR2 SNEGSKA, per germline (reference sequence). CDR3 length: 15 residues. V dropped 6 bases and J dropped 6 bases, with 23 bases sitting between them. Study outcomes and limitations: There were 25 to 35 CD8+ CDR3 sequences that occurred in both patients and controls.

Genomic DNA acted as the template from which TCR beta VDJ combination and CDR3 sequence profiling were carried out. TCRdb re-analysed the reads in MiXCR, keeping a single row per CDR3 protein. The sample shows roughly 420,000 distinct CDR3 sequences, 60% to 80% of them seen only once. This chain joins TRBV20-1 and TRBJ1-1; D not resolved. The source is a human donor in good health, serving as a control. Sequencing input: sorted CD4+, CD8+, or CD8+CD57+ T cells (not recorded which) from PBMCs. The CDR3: CSARNRRLSIAEAFL. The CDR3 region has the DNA TGCAGTGCCCGTAACCGCCGGCTGTCGATCGCTGAAGCTTTCCTT.